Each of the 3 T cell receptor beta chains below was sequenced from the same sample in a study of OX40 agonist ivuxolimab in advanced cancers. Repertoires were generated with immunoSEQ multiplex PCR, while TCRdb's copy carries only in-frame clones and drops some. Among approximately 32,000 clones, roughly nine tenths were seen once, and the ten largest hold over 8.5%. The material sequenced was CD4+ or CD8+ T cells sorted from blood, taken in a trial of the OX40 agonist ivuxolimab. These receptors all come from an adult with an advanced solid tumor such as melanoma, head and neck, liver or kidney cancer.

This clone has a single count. The CDR3 loop is CASSPGTEQPQHF. As DNA, the CDR3 is TGTGCCAGCTCACCTGGGACAGAACAGCCCCAGCATTTT. V and J are TRBV18 and TRBJ1-5; 7 bases fit TRBD1. CDR3 length equals 13 residues. V was clipped by 3 bases and J by 7 bases; unmatched bases: 3. The germline V gene encodes CDR1 KGHSH and CDR2 LQKENI.

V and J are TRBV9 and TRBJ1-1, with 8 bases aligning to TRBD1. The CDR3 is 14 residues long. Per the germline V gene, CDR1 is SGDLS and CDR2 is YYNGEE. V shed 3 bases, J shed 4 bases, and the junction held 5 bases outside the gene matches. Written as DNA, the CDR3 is TGTGCCAGCAGCGCCGTACAGGGGGGCACTGAAGCTTTCTTT. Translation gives CASSAVQGGTEAFF.

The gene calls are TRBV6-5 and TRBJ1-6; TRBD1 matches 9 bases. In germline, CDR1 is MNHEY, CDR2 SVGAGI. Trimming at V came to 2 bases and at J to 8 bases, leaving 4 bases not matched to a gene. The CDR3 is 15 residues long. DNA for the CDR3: TGTGCCAGCAGTTACGCCCGGACAGGGGATTCACCCCTCCACTTT. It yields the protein CASSYARTGDSPLHF.